The present T cell receptor beta chain was sequenced within a study of blood T cell repertoires in COVID-19. Across the whole study: PBMCs, B-cell-depleted T cells, or T cells were the source of the cDNA or gDNA that made up the material.

Measured with immunoSEQ multiplex PCR; TCRdb has only the in-frame clones, and not every one. The table lists hundreds of thousands of clones, roughly four fifths of them singletons. During active infection, Seattle patients enrolled and were then monitored through disease. The specimen sequenced was peripheral blood. This TCR derives from an elderly woman with COVID-19, enrolled during active disease.

The CDR3 nucleotides are TGTGCCAGCATATCGGGGGGTCAGCCGTTCTTC. Translating gives CASISGGQPFF. J is TRBJ2-1 and V is TRBV6-5; 7 nucleotides match TRBD2. Germline assignment: CDR1 MNHEY and CDR2 SVGAGI. Germline trimming cut 7 bases from V and 15 bases from J; bases unmatched to any gene: 9. This CDR3 has 11 residues.